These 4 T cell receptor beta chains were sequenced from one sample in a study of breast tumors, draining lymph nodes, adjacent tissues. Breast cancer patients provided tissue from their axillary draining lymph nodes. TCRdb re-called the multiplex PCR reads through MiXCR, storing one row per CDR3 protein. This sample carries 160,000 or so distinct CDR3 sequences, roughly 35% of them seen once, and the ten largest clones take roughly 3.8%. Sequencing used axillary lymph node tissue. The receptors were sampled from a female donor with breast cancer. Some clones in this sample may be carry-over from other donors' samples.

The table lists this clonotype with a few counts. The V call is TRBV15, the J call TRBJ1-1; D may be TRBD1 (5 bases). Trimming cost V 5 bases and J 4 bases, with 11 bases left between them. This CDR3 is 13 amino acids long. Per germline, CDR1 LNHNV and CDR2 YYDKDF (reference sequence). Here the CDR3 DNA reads TGTGCCACCAGCTCTGGGGGGACCACTGAAGCTTTCTTT. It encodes CATSSGGTTEAFF.

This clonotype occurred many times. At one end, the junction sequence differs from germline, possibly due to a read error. The CDR3 nucleotides are TGTGCCAGCAGCTTAGGGGGACAAAGCTCCTACGAGCAGTACTTC. Its protein is CASSLGGQSSYEQYF. This chain links TRBV12-3 or TRBV12-4 with TRBJ2-7, with a weak D call TRBD1 (6 bases). CDR3 length: 15 amino acids.

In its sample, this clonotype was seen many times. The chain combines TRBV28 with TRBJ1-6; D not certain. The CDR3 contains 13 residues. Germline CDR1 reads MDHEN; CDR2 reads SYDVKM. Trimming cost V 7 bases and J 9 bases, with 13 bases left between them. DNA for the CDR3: TGTGCCAGCACCGTCTTGAGTGGTTCACCCCTCCACTTT. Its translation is CASTVLSGSPLHF. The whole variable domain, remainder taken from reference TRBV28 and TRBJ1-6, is DVKVTQSSRYLVKRTGEKVFLECVQDMDHENMFWYRQDPGLGLRLIYFSYDVKMKEKGDIPEGYSVSREKKERFSLILESASTNQTSMYLCASTVLSGSPLHFGNGTRLTVT.

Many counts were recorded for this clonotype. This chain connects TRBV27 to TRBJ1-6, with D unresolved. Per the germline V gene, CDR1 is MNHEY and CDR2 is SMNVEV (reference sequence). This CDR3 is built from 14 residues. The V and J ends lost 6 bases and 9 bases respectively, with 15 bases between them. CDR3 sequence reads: CASSLEGALSPLHF. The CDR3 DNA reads TGTGCCAGCAGCCTCGAAGGCGCCCTTTCACCCCTCCACTTT.